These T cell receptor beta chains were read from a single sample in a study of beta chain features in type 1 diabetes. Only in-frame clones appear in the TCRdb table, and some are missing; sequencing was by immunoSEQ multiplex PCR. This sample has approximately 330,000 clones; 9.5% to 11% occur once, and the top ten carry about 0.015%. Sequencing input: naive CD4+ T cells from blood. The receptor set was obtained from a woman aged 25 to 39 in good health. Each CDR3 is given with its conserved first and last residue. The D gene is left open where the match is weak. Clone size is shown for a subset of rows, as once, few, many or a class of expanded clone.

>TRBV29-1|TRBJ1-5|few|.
CSVAGGRGNQPQHF
TGCAGCGTTGCGGGGGGCCGGGGCAATCAGCCCCAGCATTTT
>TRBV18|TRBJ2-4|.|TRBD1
CASSPPGNRGNIQYF
TGTGCCAGCTCACCACCGGGGAACAGGGGTAACATTCAGTACTTC
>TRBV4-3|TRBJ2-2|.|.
CASSQERSYGELFF
TGCGCCAGCAGCCAAGAAAGAAGCTACGGGGAGCTGTTTTTT
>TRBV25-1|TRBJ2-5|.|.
CASSEYAAGKQETQYF
TGTGCCAGCAGTGAATATGCGGCAGGGAAACAAGAGACCCAGTACTTC
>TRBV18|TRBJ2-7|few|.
CASSPGAGSYEQYF
TGTGCCAGCTCACCAGGGGCGGGATCCTACGAGCAGTACTTC
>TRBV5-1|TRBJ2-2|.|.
CASSLMGSGTGELFF
TGCGCCAGCAGCTTGATGGGGAGTGGAACCGGGGAGCTGTTTTTT
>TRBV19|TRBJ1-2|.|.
CASRSNREALFYGYTF
TGTGCCAGTAGGTCCAACCGGGAGGCCCTCTTCTATGGCTACACCTTC
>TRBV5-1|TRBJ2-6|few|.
CASALDFSGANVLTF
TGCGCCAGCGCTCTAGATTTTTCTGGGGCCAACGTCCTGACTTTC
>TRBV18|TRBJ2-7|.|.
CASSPPASTREQYF
TGTGCCAGCTCACCACCGGCCTCTACTAGGGAGCAGTACTTC
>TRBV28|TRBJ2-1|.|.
CASSFGLNNEQFF
TGTGCCAGCAGTTTTGGGCTAAACAATGAGCAGTTCTTC